The next 31 T cell receptor beta chains were all read from a single sample in a study of PD-1 blockade in classical Hodgkin lymphoma. Repertoires were generated with immunoSEQ multiplex PCR, while TCRdb's copy carries only in-frame clones and drops some. The data hold roughly 28,000 clones, with 78% observed a single time. Every patient was affected by relapse after autologous stem cell transplantation, while exposure to brentuximab vedotin was not uniform. Material: peripheral blood mononuclear cells (PBMCs), obtained before the second cycle of nivolumab. The receptor set was obtained from a human donor with classical Hodgkin lymphoma.

This chain connects TRBV29-1 to TRBJ1-5, with D possibly TRBD1 on 6 matching bases. Germline V gene lookup returns CDR1 SQVTM and CDR2 ANQGSEA. The length of the CDR3 is 13 residues. V lost 6 bases, J lost 6 bases, and 15 bases lay in between. This CDR3 is CSVLAGVGQPQHF. The CDR3 DNA reads as TGCAGCGTCCTTGCAGGGGTGGGTCAGCCCCAGCATTTT.

The chain combines TRBV9 with TRBJ1-4, with a tentative D call TRBD1 (6 bases). V lost 0 bases to trimming and J lost 4 bases, with 13 bases between them. The CDR3 has 16 amino acids. The germline V gene has CDR1 SGDLS and CDR2 YYNGEE. The CDR3 nucleotides are TGTGCCAGCAGCGTAGCGGATACAGGGAGTAATGAAAAACTGTTTTTT. Its translation is CASSVADTGSNEKLFF.

The chain employs TRBV10-3 and TRBJ1-2; D might be TRBD1 (5 bases). This CDR3 region has 13 residues. V gave up 6 bases and J gave up 8 bases, with 16 bases separating them. Per the germline V gene, CDR1 is ENHRY and CDR2 is SYGVKD. CDR3: CAISPGPPRGYTF. Here the CDR3 DNA reads TGTGCCATCAGCCCGGGGCCTCCGAGGGGCTACACCTTC.

The rearrangement joins TRBV7-9 to TRBJ1-1, with D maybe TRBD1 (6 bases). The length of the CDR3 is 14 residues. Germline V gene sequence: CDR1 SEHNR, CDR2 FQNEAQ (reference sequence). V was shortened by 7 bases and J by 3 bases, with 15 bases between the two germline ends. CDR3: CASTSQGRDTEAFF. DNA for the CDR3: TGTGCCAGCACCTCTCAGGGGAGGGACACTGAAGCTTTCTTT.

The chain recombines TRBV5-1 with TRBJ1-3, with no clear D. Germline assignment: CDR1 SGHRS and CDR2 YFSETQ. Trimming shortened V by 0 bases and J by 4 bases, and 8 bases separated the two germline ends. This CDR3 is 14 amino acids long. CDR3 nucleotide sequence: TGCGCCAGCAGCTTGGATCCCATGGGAAACACCATATATTTT. This codes for CASSLDPMGNTIYF.

The chain links TRBV15 to TRBJ1-2, with 8 bases matching TRBD1. V lost 3 bases, J lost 4 bases, and 4 bases stayed unmatched. CDR3 size: 14 residues. Germline CDR1 is LNHNV and CDR2 is YYDKDF (reference sequence). CDR3 DNA: TGTGCCACCAGCAGGGACAGGGCCATCTATGGCTACACCTTC. Translating gives CATSRDRAIYGYTF.

CDR3 sequence reads: CASSPHPSYEQYF. DNA for the CDR3: TGTGCCAGCAGTCCCCACCCTAGCTACGAGCAGTACTTC. This rearrangement joins TRBV2 to TRBJ2-7, with D uncertain. Between the trimmed V and J ends, which lost 5 bases and 3 bases, there was a span of 11 bases. CDR1 is SNHLY, CDR2 FYNNEI, per germline. The CDR3 extends over 13 amino acids.

This clone was detected only a few times. This chain links TRBV6-1 with TRBJ1-4; D gene unclear. Germline CDR1 is MNHNS and CDR2 is SASEGT. With 0 bases removed from V and 5 bases from J, the gap between germline ends came to 7 bases. The CDR3 extends over 14 amino acids. DNA for the CDR3: TGTGCCAGCAGTGAAGCGCCGGGGAATGAAAAACTGTTTTTT. Amino acid sequence: CASSEAPGNEKLFF.

This clone has a handful of counts. The chain has TRBV9 and TRBJ1-2, with 9 bases fitting TRBD1. Germline V CDR1 and CDR2: SGDLS, YYNGEE. The J segment lost 4 bases and the V segment lost 3 bases, leaving 4 bases of the junction unmatched. This CDR3 is 14 amino acids long. The CDR3 region is CASSARDRVYGYTF. For the CDR3, the DNA is TGTGCCAGCAGCGCAAGGGACAGGGTCTATGGCTACACCTTC.

This chain connects TRBV2 to TRBJ1-2, with 7 bases identical to TRBD1. Germline V gives CDR1 SNHLY, CDR2 FYNNEI. This CDR3 is 12 amino acids long. Trimming at V came to 7 bases and at J to 3 bases, leaving 2 bases not matched to a gene. The CDR3 nucleotides are TGTGCCAGCAAGGGGGCTGACTATGGCTACACCTTC. Protein: CASKGADYGYTF.

V usage is TRBV4-1 and J usage is TRBJ2-7; D perhaps matches TRBD1 (5 bases). The germline V gene encodes CDR1 MGHRA and CDR2 YSYEKL. The CDR3 sequence is 16 residues long. The germline V and J ends were trimmed by 0 bases and 2 bases, with 14 bases remaining between them. DNA for the CDR3: TGCGCCAGCAGCCAAGATTCGAACAGGCCGGCCTACGAGCAGTACTTC. As protein: CASSQDSNRPAYEQYF.

This chain connects TRBV12-5 to TRBJ1-3; D ambiguous. This CDR3 spans 12 amino acids. The germline CDR1 and CDR2 sequences are LGHNT and FRNRAP. Here the CDR3 reads CGAQSSGNTIYF. The CDR3 DNA sequence: TGTGGGGCTCAGTCCTCTGGAAACACCATATATTTT.

This clone was observed a single time. The CDR3 DNA reads as TGTGCCAGCTCACCATATAGGGATGACACCGGGGAGCTGTTTTTT. This gives the protein CASSPYRDDTGELFF. The chain is built from TRBV18 and TRBJ2-2, with D hard to call. Germline-derived CDR1 and CDR2 are KGHSH and LQKENI. V shed 2 bases and J shed 3 bases, with 10 bases lying between them. The length of the CDR3 is 15 residues.

V and J are TRBV7-9 and TRBJ1-1, with D hard to call. CDR3 length: 13 residues. Germline CDR1 reads SEHNR; CDR2 reads FQNEAQ (reference sequence). V was pared by 6 bases and J by 5 bases, with 13 bases between. In nucleotides, the CDR3 is TGTGCCAGCAGTCCCGGGCGTTGGACTGAAGCTTTCTTT. The encoded protein is CASSPGRWTEAFF.

The chain carries TRBV5-1 and TRBJ1-6, with a possible D match to TRBD1 (5 bases). There are 14 residues in the CDR3. V gave up 3 bases and J gave up 6 bases, with 10 bases separating them. The germline V gene has CDR1 SGHRS and CDR2 YFSETQ. The CDR3: CASSSSGTNSPLHF. CDR3 nucleotides: TGCGCCAGCAGCTCGTCCGGGACTAATTCACCCCTCCACTTT.

The V call is TRBV2, the J call TRBJ1-1; no definite D call. The CDR3 covers 15 residues. CDR1 is SNHLY and CDR2 is FYNNEI in the germline V gene. Trimming removed 2 bases at V and 0 bases at J, with 10 bases between. CDR3 in amino acids: CASSESSTLNTEAFF. The CDR3 DNA is TGTGCCAGCAGTGAATCGTCAACCCTGAACACTGAAGCTTTCTTT.

This chain uses TRBV5-1 with TRBJ1-1; 8 bases are a match to TRBD1. J was trimmed by 4 bases and V by 0 bases; bases with no gene match: 5. Germline V CDR1 and CDR2: SGHRS, YFSETQ. The length of the CDR3 is 15 residues. CDR3 in DNA: TGCGCCAGCAGCTTGGGTGGACAGGGAAGCACTGAAGCTTTCTTT. Amino acid sequence: CASSLGGQGSTEAFF.

Only one count was recorded for this clone. The chain recombines TRBV9 with TRBJ1-6; the D is unclear. The CDR3 has 14 amino acids. CDR1 is SGDLS and CDR2 is YYNGEE in the germline V gene. Between the trimmed V and J ends, which lost 0 bases and 7 bases, there was a span of 8 bases. CDR3 nucleotide sequence: TGTGCCAGCAGCGTAGGTCCAGTAAATTCACCCCTCCACTTT. Protein sequence: CASSVGPVNSPLHF.

The rearrangement uses TRBV7-7 and TRBJ2-5, with 7 bases matching TRBD2. V was pared by 1 base and J by 1 base, with 3 bases of the junction left unmatched. CDR1 is SSHAT, CDR2 FNYEAQ, per germline (reference sequence). The CDR3 sequence is 15 residues long. As DNA, the CDR3 is TGTGCCAGCAGCTTAGGGGGAGGGGCCCAAGAGACCCAGTACTTC. It yields the protein CASSLGGGAQETQYF.

This chain uses TRBV28 with TRBJ2-4; D may match TRBD1 or TRBD2 (5 bases each). V lost 4 bases, J lost 8 bases, and 15 bases lay in between. The CDR3 consists of 14 residues. CDR1 is MDHEN, CDR2 SYDVKM, per germline. CDR3 sequence reads: CASSSPGRVDIQYF. The CDR3 bases are TGTGCCAGCAGTTCACCGGGGCGGGTCGACATTCAGTACTTC.

The rearrangement uses TRBV12-5 and TRBJ1-1, with D tentatively TRBD1 (5 bases). CDR3 length: 14 amino acids. With 6 bases removed from V and 0 bases from J, the gap between germline ends came to 11 bases. CDR1 is LGHNT, CDR2 FRNRAP, per germline. DNA for the CDR3: TGTGCTAGTGGGATGGGGCAGGTGAACACTGAAGCTTTCTTT. This encodes CASGMGQVNTEAFF.

A word on this clone: This sequence may be a read error, since a much larger clone differs from it by one base. This sequence joins TRBV7-6 and TRBJ1-1; TRBD1 is a possible D gene (6 bases). CDR3 size: 14 residues. With 3 bases removed from V and 4 bases from J, the gap between germline ends came to 12 bases. Germline V lookup: CDR1 SGHVS, CDR2 FNYEAQ. CDR3 residues: CASSLGAESTEAFF. The CDR3 DNA reads as TGTGCCAGCAGCTTGGGGGCGGAGAGCACTGAAGCTTTCTTT.

The chain couples TRBV28 to TRBJ2-2; 9 bases map to TRBD2. This CDR3 is 14 amino acids long. Germline CDR1 and CDR2: MDHEN and SYDVKM. The junction had 2 bases not matched to a gene; V was cut back by 7 bases and J by 2 bases. The CDR3 region has the DNA TGTGCCAGCACAGCGGGGGGAAACACCGGGGAGCTGTTTTTT. It is translated as CASTAGGNTGELFF.

The V gene is TRBV2, the J gene TRBJ2-7, with TRBD1 matching 8 bases. Germline V lookup: CDR1 SNHLY, CDR2 FYNNEI. CDR3 length equals 15 residues. V shed 3 bases and J 3 bases; nucleotides not matched to a gene: 7. DNA of the CDR3: TGTGCCAGCAGTGACGCCCAGGGGGCGCGCTACGAGCAGTACTTC. It is translated as CASSDAQGARYEQYF.

V is TRBV7-2 and J is TRBJ1-5; no firm D call. CDR3 size: 13 residues. The ends were cut back, 3 bases at V and 7 bases at J, with 10 bases in the middle. Germline V gene data show CDR1 as SGHTA and CDR2 as FQGNSA. In nucleotides, the CDR3 is TGTGCCAGCAGCTTGCAAGGGATACAGCCCCAGCATTTT. This sequence encodes CASSLQGIQPQHF.

The chain combines TRBV6-5 with TRBJ2-7; possibly TRBD2 for D (7 bases). Germline CDR1 and CDR2: MNHEY and SVGAGI. CDR3 size: 12 residues. Trimming took 2 bases from V and 7 from J, leaving 9 bases between them. CDR3 protein: CASSYGGAEQYF. CDR3 DNA sequence: TGTGCCAGCAGTTACGGGGGGGCGGAGCAGTACTTC.

The gene calls are TRBV7-8 and TRBJ1-6, with TRBD1 identical over 8 bases. With 5 bases clipped from V and 7 bases from J, the junction kept 7 bases outside the gene matches. The length of the CDR3 is 15 residues. Germline values: CDR1 SGHVS, CDR2 FQNEAQ. DNA of the CDR3: TGTGCCAGCAGCACAGACAGGGGTTCCAATTCACCCCTCCACTTT. This sequence encodes CASSTDRGSNSPLHF.

This clone was found once. The genes are TRBV7-2 and TRBJ2-1, with 10 nucleotides matching TRBD2. The V segment lost 6 bases and the J segment 4 bases; nucleotides outside the gene matches: 3. Looked up from germline, CDR1 is SGHTA and CDR2 is FQGNSA. This CDR3 is built from 14 residues. The CDR3 region is CASRLAGSYNEQFF. In DNA form, the CDR3 reads TGTGCCAGCAGACTAGCGGGGAGTTACAATGAGCAGTTCTTC.

The chain uses TRBV5-1 and TRBJ2-3; 8 bases align to TRBD2. Trimming at V came to 1 base and at J to 4 bases, leaving 11 bases not matched to a gene. The V gene's germline CDR1 is SGHRS and CDR2 YFSETQ. CDR3 size: 17 residues. CDR3 DNA: TGCGCCAGCAGCTTGTCGCGGGGGGTCGTGGGCGCAGATACGCAGTATTTT. Amino acid sequence: CASSLSRGVVGADTQYF.

This sequence joins TRBV27 and TRBJ1-2; TRBD1 aligns across 8 bases. The junction had 11 bases not matched to a gene; V was cut back by 6 bases and J by 8 bases. Germline CDR1 is MNHEY and CDR2 is SMNVEV (reference sequence). This CDR3 has 14 amino acids. CDR3 sequence: CASRKDREKRGYTF. The CDR3 coding sequence is TGTGCCAGCAGGAAGGACAGGGAAAAACGCGGCTACACCTTC.

J is TRBJ1-3 and V is TRBV7-6, with D tentatively TRBD1 (5 bases). The CDR3 is made up of 14 amino acids. The V end lost 5 bases, the J end lost 4 bases, and 12 bases lay between the germline ends. Per the germline V gene, CDR1 is SGHVS and CDR2 is FNYEAQ. Here the CDR3 DNA reads TGTGCCAGCAGCCTCCGGGACGGAGGAAACACCATATATTTT. Its protein product is CASSLRDGGNTIYF.